What follows are 14 T cell receptor beta chains derived from one specimen sequenced in a study of T cells in localized non-small cell lung cancer. Clones were read by immunoSEQ multiplex PCR, and TCRdb kept only the in-frame ones, dropping some. The sample holds 70,000 to 100,000 clones, roughly 88% seen once. Source: PBMCs, taken before any cancer treatment. Every receptor here comes from a woman between 40 and 69 years old with stage II squamous cell lung carcinoma.

The chain uses TRBV30 and TRBJ1-5; tentatively, D is TRBD1 (5 bases). V was pared by 0 bases and J by 5 bases, with 8 bases between. Germline V gene sequence: CDR1 GTSNPN, CDR2 SVGIG (reference sequence). This CDR3 has 13 residues. CDR3 coding DNA: TGTGCCTGGAGTGTATTGGGGGATCAGCCCCAGCATTTT. It codes for CAWSVLGDQPQHF.

This chain links TRBV7-2 with TRBJ2-5; D not resolved. CDR1 is SGHTA and CDR2 is FQGNSA in the germline V gene. The CDR3 contains 14 residues. Trimming removed 3 bases from V and 4 bases from J, with 12 bases in between. The CDR3 DNA follows: TGTGCCAGCAGCTTCGCCGGGCCGAGAGAGACCCAGTACTTC. The encoded protein is CASSFAGPRETQYF.

V usage is TRBV7-9 and J usage is TRBJ1-1; D possibly corresponds to TRBD1 (5 bases). Germline V gives CDR1 SEHNR, CDR2 FQNEAQ (reference sequence). The V end was cut by 3 bases, the J end by 5 bases, with 13 bases between. The length of the CDR3 is 14 residues. In nucleotides, the CDR3 is TGTGCCAGCAGCTTTATGGCGGGGGGGACTGAAGCTTTCTTT. Its translation: CASSFMAGGTEAFF.

The J gene is TRBJ2-3, the V gene TRBV7-9, with D maybe TRBD1 (5 bases). Germline CDR1 is SEHNR and CDR2 is FQNEAQ (reference sequence). The CDR3 covers 15 residues. The V end lost 5 bases, the J end lost 6 bases, and 18 bases lay between the germline ends. CDR3 DNA: TGTGCCAGCAGCCCACGGCGTACAGGCGAGGATACGCAGTATTTT. It codes for CASSPRRTGEDTQYF.

The chain combines TRBV11-2 with TRBJ2-3; 9 positions match TRBD1. V shed 3 bases, J shed 3 bases, and the junction held 7 bases outside the gene matches. The germline V gene has CDR1 SGHAT and CDR2 FQNNGV. The CDR3 has 16 residues. The CDR3 DNA follows: TGTGCCAGCAGCTTTGGAGGGACAGGGTTGACAGATACGCAGTATTTT. Protein sequence: CASSFGGTGLTDTQYF.

V usage is TRBV7-9 and J usage is TRBJ2-6, with 8 bases lining up with TRBD1. V lost 5 bases, J lost 3 bases, and 9 bases stayed unmatched. Germline loops: CDR1 SEHNR, CDR2 FQNEAQ (reference sequence). There are 17 residues in the CDR3. The CDR3 DNA reads as TGTGCCAGCAGCCCGCATTCAGGGGGCTTTGGGGCCAACGTCCTGACTTTC. Translation gives CASSPHSGGFGANVLTF.

V gene TRBV6-5 combines with J gene TRBJ2-2; 7 bases fit TRBD1. The V segment lost 7 bases and the J segment 6 bases; nucleotides outside the gene matches: 11. The CDR3 covers 15 residues. Germline loops: CDR1 MNHEY, CDR2 SVGAGI. CDR3 bases: TGTGCCAGCAACCATAGGGCAGGGGGTGCCGGGGAGCTGTTTTTT. This gives the protein CASNHRAGGAGELFF.

The chain carries TRBV6-1 and TRBJ1-3, with 10 bases matching TRBD1. V lost 11 bases and J lost 1; bases outside the gene matches: 2. The V gene's germline CDR1 is MNHNS and CDR2 SASEGT. There are 13 residues in the CDR3. The CDR3: CAGGQGSGNTIYF. The CDR3 DNA is TGTGCCGGGGGACAGGGGTCTGGAAACACCATATATTTT.

The chain has TRBV4-2 and TRBJ2-3; 9 bases fit TRBD2. CDR3 size: 15 residues. J lost 3 bases, V lost 1 base, and 2 bases had no gene match. Looked up from germline, CDR1 is LGHNA and CDR2 is YNFKEQ. CDR3 protein: CASSQGAGGTDTQYF. Here the CDR3 DNA reads TGTGCCAGCAGCCAAGGGGCGGGGGGGACAGATACGCAGTATTTT.

This clone appeared a single time. V is TRBV5-4 and J is TRBJ2-3; 7 nucleotides line up with TRBD2. The CDR3 has 17 amino acids. Germline CDR1 is SGHNT and CDR2 is YYREEE (reference sequence). Trimming cost V 0 bases and J 1 base; bases outside gene matches: 8. The CDR3 nucleotides read TGTGCCAGCAGCTTGGCGCCTAGCGGTATGGGCACAGATACGCAGTATTTT. It encodes CASSLAPSGMGTDTQYF.

The rearrangement joins TRBV18 to TRBJ1-1, with D tentatively TRBD1 (6 bases). Trimming shortened V by 3 bases and J by 6 bases, and 11 bases separated the two germline ends. Per germline, CDR1 KGHSH and CDR2 LQKENI. The CDR3 length is 13 residues. The CDR3, as DNA: TGTGCCAGCTCACCGCAACAGGGACCTGAAGCTTTCTTT. Translation gives CASSPQQGPEAFF.

A single count supports this clone. The gene calls are TRBV28 and TRBJ1-5; D perhaps matches TRBD1 (6 bases). Trimming cost V 3 bases and J 5 bases, with 11 bases left between them. The germline V gene encodes CDR1 MDHEN and CDR2 SYDVKM. The CDR3 length is 14 residues. The CDR3 DNA sequence: TGTGCCAGCAGTTTGGGAAGGGGGTATCAGCCCCAGCATTTT. Amino acids: CASSLGRGYQPQHF.

CDR3 DNA sequence: TGTGCCAGCTCAAAGGGGGCGGACACTGAAGCTTTCTTT. Its protein product is CASSKGADTEAFF. This sequence joins TRBV18 and TRBJ1-1, with 7 bases matching TRBD1. Trimming took 5 bases from V and 3 from J; bases not matched to a gene: 3. CDR3 size: 13 residues. Per the germline V gene, CDR1 is KGHSH and CDR2 is LQKENI.

The rearrangement links TRBV5-1 to TRBJ2-1, with D perhaps assigned TRBD1 or TRBD2 (5 bases each). The V gene lost 5 bases and the J gene lost 6 bases, with 15 bases spanning the gap. Per germline, CDR1 SGHRS and CDR2 YFSETQ. This CDR3 has 14 residues. CDR3 sequence reads: CASRVGASRNEQFF. The CDR3 region has the DNA TGCGCCAGCAGAGTCGGGGCCTCACGCAATGAGCAGTTCTTC.